This T cell receptor (beta chain) came from a study of glioma-infiltrating T cells. Overall study results and limits: Above-expected tissue-blood divergence occurred in all gliomas, most in low-grade ones. Tissue and blood shared very few CDR3 sequences.

Amplification of TCR alpha and beta CDR3 regions from RNA used iRepertoire nested multiplex PCR. Tissue mRNA or PBMC total RNA, about 95-450 ng, went into one-step reverse transcription and amplification. TCRdb reprocessed the multiplex PCR reads via MiXCR and lists one record per CDR3 protein. The sample contains fewer than 200,000 distinct CDR3 sequences, roughly 45% of which appear only once. This clonotype was found many times. Its cognate antigen is unknown. CDR1 is DFQATT, CDR2 SNEGSKA, per germline (reference sequence). The CDR3 runs to 15 residues. Trimming removed 2 bases from V and 5 bases from J; junction bases left unmatched: 9.

Sequenced input: glioma tissue, nonneoplastic brain tissue, or PBMCs (not recorded which). This receptor was taken from a human donor with low-grade glioma or glioblastoma, undergoing nonglioma brain surgery, or in good health (not recorded which). The chain has TRBV20-1 and TRBJ1-5; TRBD1 aligns across 7 bases. CDR3 in amino acids: CSARIPGTDYQPQHF. The CDR3 nucleotides read TGCAGTGCTAGAATCCCCGGGACAGATTATCAGCCCCAGCATTTT.